One and the same sample provided the 9 T cell receptor beta chains below, sequenced in a study of blood T cell repertoires in COVID-19. Measured with immunoSEQ multiplex PCR; TCRdb has only the in-frame clones, and not every one. This sample has about 400,000 clones, with around 87% found just once. Sequenced input: peripheral blood. All receptors come from a human donor in a cohort sampled during active COVID-19.

The J gene is TRBJ1-2, the V gene TRBV4-1; a possible D gene is TRBD1 (6 bases). The CDR3 length is 15 residues. Trimming stripped 5 bases from V and 2 bases from J, with 15 bases between. CDR1 is MGHRA and CDR2 is YSYEKL in the germline V gene. The CDR3 nucleotides read TGCGCCAGCAGCTTAGAACAGGGAACCAACTATGGCTACACCTTC. Amino acid sequence: CASSLEQGTNYGYTF.

This sequence joins TRBV11-3 and TRBJ2-5; TRBD2 matches at 12 bases. The CDR3 runs to 14 residues. V was pared by 5 bases and J by 7 bases, with 5 bases of the junction left unmatched. The germline CDR1 and CDR2 sequences are SGHNT and YENEEA. CDR3 sequence reads: CASSAGLAGATQYF. The CDR3 DNA reads as TGTGCCAGCAGCGCGGGACTAGCGGGTGCGACCCAGTACTTC.

This clone was detected once. The chain has TRBV7-9 and TRBJ2-7; 9 bases fit TRBD2. J was trimmed by 7 bases and V by 2 bases; bases with no gene match: 6. This CDR3 region has 14 residues. From germline, CDR1 is SEHNR and CDR2 FQNEAQ (reference sequence). CDR3 protein: CASSLSSGVWEQYF. The DNA of the CDR3 is TGTGCCAGCAGCTTATCTAGCGGGGTGTGGGAGCAGTACTTC.

This rearrangement joins TRBV3-1 (or the pseudogene TRBV3-2) to TRBJ2-3, with 7 bases lining up with TRBD2. This CDR3 region has 18 residues. J lost 2 bases, V lost 4 bases, and 15 bases had no gene match. From germline, CDR1 is LGHDT and CDR2 YNNKEL (reference sequence). This chain's CDR3 is CASSRGNGGGPFTDTQYF. The DNA for the CDR3 is TGTGCCAGCAGCCGAGGGAACGGGGGAGGGCCCTTCACAGATACGCAGTATTTT.

This clone has only one observation. The V gene is TRBV3-1 (or the pseudogene TRBV3-2), the J gene TRBJ1-2, with TRBD1 matching 7 bases. V lost 3 bases and J lost 7; bases outside the gene matches: 5. There are 13 residues in the CDR3. The V gene's germline CDR1 is LGHDT and CDR2 YNNKEL (reference sequence). CDR3 region: CASSHSPGGGYTF. The CDR3 nucleotides are TGTGCCAGCAGCCACTCACCAGGGGGTGGCTACACCTTC.

The chain employs TRBV30 and TRBJ1-1; D may be TRBD1 (5 bases). The CDR3 spans 12 residues. V was clipped by 5 bases and J by 5 bases, with 12 bases between them. Germline V lookup: CDR1 GTSNPN, CDR2 SVGIG (reference sequence). CDR3 sequence reads: CAWGAEKTEAFF. CDR3 nucleotides: TGTGCCTGGGGGGCGGAAAAAACTGAAGCTTTCTTT.

CDR3 in amino acids: CASFILRGKEEGYTF. The CDR3 DNA follows: TGTGCCAGCTTTATTTTGAGGGGGAAGGAGGAGGGCTACACCTTC. The chain is built from TRBV6-5 and TRBJ1-2; D possibly corresponds to TRBD1 (6 bases). Trimming pared 8 bases from V and 8 bases from J, leaving 24 bases between. The CDR3 is 15 residues long. The germline gives CDR1 MNHEY, CDR2 SVGAGI.

This clone was counted a single time. The chain combines TRBV27 with TRBJ2-3; a weak D match, TRBD2 (5 bases). V shed 8 bases and J shed 4 bases, with 16 bases lying between them. CDR3 size: 14 residues. Germline V lookup: CDR1 MNHEY, CDR2 SMNVEV (reference sequence). The CDR3 sequence: CASVKAGLSDTQYF. The CDR3 DNA follows: TGTGCCAGCGTAAAGGCGGGCCTTTCAGATACGCAGTATTTT.

This clone was counted between two and nine times. V gene TRBV9 combines with J gene TRBJ1-5, with no clear D. Germline CDR1 and CDR2: SGDLS and YYNGEE. The length of the CDR3 is 14 residues. V lost 0 bases and J lost 9, with 13 bases in between. The DNA for the CDR3 is TGTGCCAGCAGCGTAGTGGAGGCCGGAGGGCCCCAGCATTTT. It yields the protein CASSVVEAGGPQHF.